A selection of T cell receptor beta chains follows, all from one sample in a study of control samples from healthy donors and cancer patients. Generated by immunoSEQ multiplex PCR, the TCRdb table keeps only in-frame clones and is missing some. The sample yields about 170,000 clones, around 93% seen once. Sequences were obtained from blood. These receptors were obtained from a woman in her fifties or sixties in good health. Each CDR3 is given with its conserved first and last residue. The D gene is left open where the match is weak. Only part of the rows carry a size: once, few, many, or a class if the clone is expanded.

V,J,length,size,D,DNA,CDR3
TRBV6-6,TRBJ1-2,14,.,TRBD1,TGTGCCAGCACCCACATCAGGGGGTATGATGGCTACACCTTC,CASTHIRGYDGYTF
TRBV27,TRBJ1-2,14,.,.,TGTGCCAGCAGTCTGACTAATTCCAAGTATGGCTACACCTTC,CASSLTNSKYGYTF
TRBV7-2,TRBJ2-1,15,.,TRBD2,TGTGCCAGCAGCTTAGTAGCGGGGGGGACAAATGAGCAGTTCTTC,CASSLVAGGTNEQFF
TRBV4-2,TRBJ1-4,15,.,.,TGTGCCAGCAGCCAAGTTGGAGGGGGGGATGAAAAACTGTTTTTT,CASSQVGGGDEKLFF
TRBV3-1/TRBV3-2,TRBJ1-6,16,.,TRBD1,TGTGCCAGCAGCCACTACAAGGGACAGGGTTATTCACCCCTCCACTTT,CASSHYKGQGYSPLHF
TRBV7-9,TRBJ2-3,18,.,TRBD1,TGTGCCAGCAGCGCGGCTATGGGACAGGGAAGCGGCACAGATACGCAGTATTTT,CASSAAMGQGSGTDTQYF
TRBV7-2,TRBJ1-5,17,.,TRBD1,TGTGCCAGCAGCCTAAACAAACCGGGACAGGGAAATCAGCCCCAGCATTTT,CASSLNKPGQGNQPQHF
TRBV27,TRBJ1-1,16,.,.,TGTGCCAGCAGTTTGGTGGCAGGGAGAAAGGGGACTGAAGCTTTCTTT,CASSLVAGRKGTEAFF
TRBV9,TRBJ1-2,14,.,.,TGTGCCAGCAGCTTAGCCGGGAATCTGTATGGCTACACCTTC,CASSLAGNLYGYTF
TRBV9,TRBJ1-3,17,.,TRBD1,TGTGCCAGCAGCGAAAGGACAGGGCCTAGCTCTGGAAACACCATATATTTT,CASSERTGPSSGNTIYF
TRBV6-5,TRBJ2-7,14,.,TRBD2,TGTGCCAGCAGTTACGCCAGGGACTACTACGAGCAGTACTTC,CASSYARDYYEQYF
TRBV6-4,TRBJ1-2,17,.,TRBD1,TGTGCCAGGAACCTTTCCGGGACAGGGGAACCGGTGGATGGCTACACCTTC,CARNLSGTGEPVDGYTF
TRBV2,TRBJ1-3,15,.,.,TGTGCCAGCAGCGGGGACCGCCACTCTGGAAACACCATATATTTT,CASSGDRHSGNTIYF
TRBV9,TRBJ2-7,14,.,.,TGTGCCAGCAGCGTAGCAGTGGACAGCTACGAGCAGTACTTC,CASSVAVDSYEQYF
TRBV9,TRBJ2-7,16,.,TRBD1,TGTGCCAGCAGCCGCGACCCGGGACAGGGGGGATACGAGCAGTACTTC,CASSRDPGQGGYEQYF
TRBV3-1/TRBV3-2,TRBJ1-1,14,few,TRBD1,TGTGCCAGCAGCCCGTGGACAGGTTACACTGAAGCTTTCTTT,CASSPWTGYTEAFF
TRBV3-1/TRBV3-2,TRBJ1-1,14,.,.,TGTGCCAGCAGCCAAGATGACACTACCTACGAAGCTTTCTTT,CASSQDDTTYEAFF
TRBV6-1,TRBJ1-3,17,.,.,TGTGCCAGCAGTGAAGGAGCCCGGATCAGCTCTGGAAACACCATATATTTT,CASSEGARISSGNTIYF
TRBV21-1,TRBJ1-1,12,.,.,TGTGCCAGCAGGCAGGGGGCCGCTGAAGCTTTCTTT,CASRQGAAEAFF
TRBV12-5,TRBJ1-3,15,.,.,TGTGCTAGTGGTTTGAGTAGGGGGACTGGAAACACCATATATTTT,CASGLSRGTGNTIYF
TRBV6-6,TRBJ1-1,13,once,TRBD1,TGTGCCAGCAGTGGCACCGGGACAGGCGAAGCTTTCTTT,CASSGTGTGEAFF
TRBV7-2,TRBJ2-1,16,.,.,TGTGCCAGCAGCTTAGCGGCTGGGGGCCGGCGGGATGAGCAGTTCTTC,CASSLAAGGRRDEQFF
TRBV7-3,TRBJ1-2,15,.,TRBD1,TGTGCCAGCAGTCCACACGCAGGGGGCACCTATGGCTACACCTTC,CASSPHAGGTYGYTF
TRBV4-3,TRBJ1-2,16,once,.,TGCGCCAGCAGCCAAGGAGTATCGTTCGGGCGGGATGGCTACACCTTC,CASSQGVSFGRDGYTF
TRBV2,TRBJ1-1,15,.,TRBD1,TGTGCCAGCAGAGCGACAGGGGGCGCGGACACTGAAGCTTTCTTT,CASRATGGADTEAFF
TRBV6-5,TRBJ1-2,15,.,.,TGTGCCAGCAACCCGGGGGGGTCCCGAACCTATGGCTACACCTTC,CASNPGGSRTYGYTF
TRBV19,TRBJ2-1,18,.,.,TGTGCCAGTAGTATTTCGGTGGCAGGGTCAGGCTCCTACAATGAGCAGTTCTTC,CASSISVAGSGSYNEQFF
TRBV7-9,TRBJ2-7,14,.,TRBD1,TGTGCCAGCAGCGCCGGGACAGCGACCCCCGAGCAGTACTTC,CASSAGTATPEQYF
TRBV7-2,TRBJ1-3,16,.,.,TGTGCCAGCAGCTTAGCCGGGGGGAATCCTGGAAACACCATATATTTT,CASSLAGGNPGNTIYF
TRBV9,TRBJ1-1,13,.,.,TGTGCCAGCAGCGTAGTTGGACAGACTGAAGCTTTCTTT,CASSVVGQTEAFF
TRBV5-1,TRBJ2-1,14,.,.,TGCGCCAGCAGCTTGGGCCAGGCTTGGAATGAGCAGTTCTTC,CASSLGQAWNEQFF
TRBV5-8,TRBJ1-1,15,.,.,TGTGCCAGCAGCCTGAGCGGCGGGGGCCTAGTTGAAGCTTTCTTT,CASSLSGGGLVEAFF
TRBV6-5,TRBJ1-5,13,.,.,TGTGCCAGCACCACCGACCTCAATCAGCCCCAGCATTTT,CASTTDLNQPQHF
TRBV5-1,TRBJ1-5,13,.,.,TGCGCCAGCAGCTTTGACAGTAATCAGCCCCAGCATTTT,CASSFDSNQPQHF
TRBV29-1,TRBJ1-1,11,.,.,TGCAGCGTGAACAGGAACACTGAAGCTTTCTTT,CSVNRNTEAFF
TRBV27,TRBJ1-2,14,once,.,TGTGCCAGCAGGGGCCTGGGGGGCGACTATGGCTACACCTTC,CASRGLGGDYGYTF
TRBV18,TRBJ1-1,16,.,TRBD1,TGTGCCAGCTCACCACCAGACAGGGGACGTGGCACTGAAGCTTTCTTT,CASSPPDRGRGTEAFF
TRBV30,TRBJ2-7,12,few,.,TGTGCCTGGAGTGTACAAGGTATCGAGCAGTACTTC,CAWSVQGIEQYF
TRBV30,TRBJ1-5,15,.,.,TGTGCCTGGAGTGGTCAGGGTGCCGGCAATCAGCCCCAGCATTTT,CAWSGQGAGNQPQHF
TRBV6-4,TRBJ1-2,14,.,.,TGTGCCAGCAGCCCCTTAACCGGGGGGACTGGCTACACCTTC,CASSPLTGGTGYTF
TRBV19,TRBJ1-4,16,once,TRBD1,TGTGCCAGTAGTATAGAGGGACAGGTGATCTTTGAAAAACTGTTTTTT,CASSIEGQVIFEKLFF
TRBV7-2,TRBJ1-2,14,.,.,TGTGCCAGCAGCCCCAGGGCAGGGTACTATGGCTACACCTTC,CASSPRAGYYGYTF